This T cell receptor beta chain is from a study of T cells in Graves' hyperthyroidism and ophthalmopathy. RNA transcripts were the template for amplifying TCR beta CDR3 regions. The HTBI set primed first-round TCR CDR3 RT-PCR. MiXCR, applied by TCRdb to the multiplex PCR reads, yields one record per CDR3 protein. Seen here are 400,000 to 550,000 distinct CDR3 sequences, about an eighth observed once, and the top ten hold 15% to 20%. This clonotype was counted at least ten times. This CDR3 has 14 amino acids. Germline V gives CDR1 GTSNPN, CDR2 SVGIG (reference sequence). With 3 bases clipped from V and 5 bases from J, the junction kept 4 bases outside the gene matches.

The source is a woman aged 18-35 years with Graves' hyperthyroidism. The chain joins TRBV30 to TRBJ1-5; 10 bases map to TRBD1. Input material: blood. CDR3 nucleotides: TGTGCCTGGAGGGGACAGGGGACACATCAGCCCCAGCATTTT. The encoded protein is CAWRGQGTHQPQHF.